These 25 T cell receptor beta chains share one sample of origin, sequenced in a study of blood T cell repertoires in COVID-19 (dated by TCRdb to the early 2020s). Receptor amplification or capture employed the immunoSEQ multiplex PCR assay. As stored in TCRdb, this immuneACCESS dataset retains in-frame rearrangements with V and J assigned. A fraction of the clones does not appear; measured against another copy, unresolved V genes explain less than half of the discrepancy, and the remainder lacks a known reason. In this sample the table shows about 98,000 clones, 81% of which occur a single time. Around 10% of the sample is held by the ten biggest clonotypes. The sequencing sample was made of peripheral blood. The receptors stem from a woman older than 75 with acute or convalescent COVID-19.

V usage is TRBV29-1 and J usage is TRBJ1-2; 7 bases map to TRBD1. With 4 bases clipped from V and 3 bases from J, the junction kept 8 bases outside the gene matches. The CDR3 has 14 residues. CDR1 and CDR2 (germline): SQVTM, ANQGSEA. The chain's CDR3 is CSVARQGFDYGYTF. CDR3 DNA: TGCAGCGTTGCTAGACAGGGTTTCGACTATGGCTACACCTTC.

The chain has TRBV6-2 or TRBV6-3 and TRBJ1-1; no firm D call. V was shortened by 4 bases and J by 0 bases, with 15 bases between the two germline ends. The CDR3 spans 16 residues. Germline CDR1 and CDR2: MNHEY and SVGEGT. The CDR3 loop reads CASSFPQASLNTEAFF. The CDR3 coding sequence is TGTGCCAGCAGTTTCCCGCAAGCGTCTTTGAACACTGAAGCTTTCTTT.

The chain is built from TRBV28 and TRBJ1-4; a weak D match, TRBD1 (5 bases). The CDR3 contains 15 residues. Germline values: CDR1 MDHEN, CDR2 SYDVKM. Trimming stripped 5 bases from V and 0 bases from J, with 10 bases between. CDR3 DNA: TGTGCCAGCAGTGGGCGGGACCCAACTAATGAAAAACTGTTTTTT. Translation gives CASSGRDPTNEKLFF.

Of note for this clone: The germline gene is not matched at one end of the junction; a read error may be the cause. The rearrangement joins TRBV5-4 to TRBJ1-2; 9 positions match TRBD1. Germline lookup yields CDR1 SGHNT and CDR2 YYREEE (reference sequence). This CDR3 is 13 amino acids long. The CDR3 reads CASSLGRDRVLPF. CDR3 DNA sequence: TGTGCCAGCAGCTTGGGGAGGGACAGGGTTCTCCCCTTC.

The chain carries TRBV4-1 and TRBJ2-3; the match to TRBD2 covers 15 bases. The germline V gene encodes CDR1 MGHRA and CDR2 YSYEKL. The CDR3 length is 16 residues. The J segment lost 4 bases and the V segment lost 1 base, leaving 0 bases of the junction unmatched. CDR3 sequence reads: CASSQGTSGGADTQYF. The DNA of the CDR3 is TGCGCCAGCAGCCAAGGGACTAGCGGGGGGGCAGATACGCAGTATTTT.

The rearrangement links TRBV7-2 to TRBJ1-1; the match to TRBD1 covers 8 bases. Germline CDR1 SGHTA, CDR2 FQGNSA. The CDR3 consists of 14 residues. V shed 5 bases and J 6 bases; nucleotides not matched to a gene: 8. CDR3 region: CASSPRQGASEAFF. Written as DNA, the CDR3 is TGTGCCAGCAGCCCTCGTCAGGGGGCTTCTGAAGCTTTCTTT.

This chain connects TRBV4-1 to TRBJ2-5, with D maybe TRBD2 (7 bases). Trimming cost V 0 bases and J 1 base, with 15 bases left between them. The CDR3 has 17 residues. Germline V gene lookup returns CDR1 MGHRA and CDR2 YSYEKL. The CDR3 loop is CASSQDGTRGPQETQYF. The CDR3 bases are TGCGCCAGCAGCCAAGATGGGACGCGGGGGCCCCAAGAGACCCAGTACTTC.

The chain joins TRBV2 to TRBJ1-2; D might be TRBD1 (5 bases). The V end lost 1 base, the J end lost 9 bases, and 6 bases lay between the germline ends. Germline CDR1 reads SNHLY; CDR2 reads FYNNEI. The CDR3 has 11 residues. This chain's CDR3 is CASSEGQSYTF. CDR3 nucleotide sequence: TGTGCCAGCAGTGAAGGACAGAGCTACACCTTC.

Comment on this clone: Other DNA sequences in this specimen translate into the identical CDR3. As DNA, the CDR3 is TGTGCCAGCAGCTCTAACTATGGCTACACCTTC. Its translation is CASSSNYGYTF. V and J are TRBV28 and TRBJ1-2; D is uncertain. Germline CDR1 and CDR2: MDHEN and SYDVKM. This CDR3 has 11 amino acids. The V end was cut by 6 bases, the J end by 0 bases, with 2 bases between.

This sequence joins TRBV12-2 and TRBJ1-2; the table's D call TRBD1 went unverified against the DNA. TRBV12-2 is described as a pseudogene. There are 16 residues in the CDR3. The CDR3 is CASRLARWAYNYGYTF. The CDR3 region has the DNA TGTGCAAGTCGCTTAGCTCGATGGGCATATAACTATGGCTACACCTTC.

The V call is TRBV6-2 or TRBV6-3, the J call TRBJ2-7, with TRBD1 matching over 8 bases. The CDR3 covers 15 residues. CDR1 and CDR2 from the germline V gene are MNHEY and SVGEGT. J lost 2 bases, V lost 2 bases, and 5 bases had no gene match. The CDR3 here is CASSYRQGLTYEQYF. As DNA, the CDR3 is TGTGCCAGCAGTTACCGACAGGGGTTAACCTACGAGCAGTACTTC.

The chain combines TRBV30 with TRBJ1-2; 9 bases agree with TRBD1. This CDR3 spans 14 amino acids. Trimming took 3 bases from V and 8 from J; bases not matched to a gene: 10. CDR1 is GTSNPN, CDR2 SVGIG, per germline (reference sequence). CDR3 nucleotides: TGTGCCTGGAGCTCAACAGGGGGCATTACGGGCTACACCTTC. Translated, it gives CAWSSTGGITGYTF.

This sequence joins TRBV2 and TRBJ1-2, with 7 bases matching TRBD1. The J segment lost 8 bases and the V segment lost 5 bases, leaving 8 bases of the junction unmatched. The CDR3 is 13 amino acids. Per germline, CDR1 SNHLY and CDR2 FYNNEI. The DNA of the CDR3 is TGTGCCAGCAGTCGACAGGGATCGGGCGGCTACACCTTC. This codes for CASSRQGSGGYTF.

This chain joins TRBV2 and TRBJ1-5, with D uncertain. The V gene lost 3 bases and the J gene lost 7 bases, with 7 bases spanning the gap. From germline, CDR1 is SNHLY and CDR2 FYNNEI. The CDR3 is 12 amino acids. This CDR3 is CASSDEGQPQHF. The CDR3 DNA follows: TGTGCCAGCAGTGATGAGGGCCAGCCCCAGCATTTT.

The chain is built from TRBV19 and TRBJ1-2; possibly TRBD1 for D (5 bases). Looked up from germline, CDR1 is LNHDA and CDR2 is SQIVND (reference sequence). The CDR3 spans 15 residues. V lost 3 bases and J 9 bases, leaving 20 bases between the germline ends. DNA of the CDR3: TGTGCCAGTAGTATTGGTCTTTTGACAGTAGAGAGCTACACCTTC. Amino acids: CASSIGLLTVESYTF. Complete variable domain (other parts from reference TRBV19 and TRBJ1-2): DGGITQSPKYLFRKEGQNVTLSCEQNLNHDAMYWYRQDPGQGLRLIYYSQIVNDFQKGDIAEGYSVSREKKESFPLTVTSAQKNPTAFYLCASSIGLLTVESYTFGSGTRLTVV.

The chain couples TRBV9 to TRBJ1-1, with TRBD1 as a possible D gene (5 bases). The ends were cut back, 4 bases at V and 0 bases at J, with 16 bases in the middle. CDR3 length equals 16 residues. Germline CDR1 and CDR2: SGDLS and YYNGEE. The CDR3: CASSPRVGLMNTEAFF. CDR3 DNA: TGTGCCAGCAGCCCCAGGGTCGGGCTCATGAACACTGAAGCTTTCTTT.

The chain joins TRBV5-1 to TRBJ2-2; TRBD1 aligns across 9 bases. CDR1 is SGHRS, CDR2 YFSETQ, per germline. V trimming: 6 bases; J trimming: 3 bases; junction bases outside the gene matches: 3. The CDR3 loop spans 14 amino acids. CDR3: CASKRTGDTGELFF. CDR3 in DNA: TGCGCCAGCAAAAGGACAGGGGACACCGGGGAGCTGTTTTTT. The full variable domain, in which reference TRBV5-1 and TRBJ2-2 provide the parts outside the CDR3, is KAGVTQTPRYLIKTRGQQVTLSCSPISGHRSVSWYQQTPGQGLQFLFEYFSETQRNKGNFPGRFSGRQFSNSRSEMNVSTLELGDSALYLCASKRTGDTGELFFGEGSRLTVL.

The CDR3 nucleotides are TGTGCCAGCAGTTACGGGGTTAGCGGGGCTCGGGAGACCCAGTACTTC. The encoded protein is CASSYGVSGARETQYF. The V and J genes are TRBV6-2 or TRBV6-3 and TRBJ2-5; 8 bases are shared with TRBD2. This CDR3 region has 16 residues. With 2 bases clipped from V and 5 bases from J, the junction kept 10 bases outside the gene matches. CDR1 is MNHEY and CDR2 is SVGEGT in the germline V gene.

The V and J genes are TRBV7-8 and TRBJ2-5, with D perhaps matching TRBD2 (5 bases). V lost 0 bases to trimming and J lost 4 bases, with 9 bases between them. CDR1 is SGHVS, CDR2 FQNEAQ, per germline. The CDR3 contains 14 residues. The CDR3 protein is CASSLAPAVETQYF. In DNA, the CDR3 is TGTGCCAGCAGCTTAGCCCCAGCGGTAGAGACCCAGTACTTC.

This clone occurred a few times. The CDR3 here is CASTRQGSSYGYTF. CDR3 coding DNA: TGTGCCAGCACCAGACAGGGGTCGAGCTATGGCTACACCTTC. The V and J genes are TRBV6-5 and TRBJ1-2; 8 bases fit TRBD1. From germline, CDR1 is MNHEY and CDR2 SVGAGI. The CDR3 consists of 14 residues. The V and J ends lost 7 bases and 4 bases, in that order; junction bases with no gene match: 8.

The chain combines TRBV14 with TRBJ2-6; 7 bases align to TRBD1. Germline V gives CDR1 SGHDN, CDR2 FVKESK. The CDR3 has 16 amino acids. V was pared by 4 bases and J by 4 bases, with 7 bases of the junction left unmatched. The DNA of the CDR3 is TGTGCCAGCAGCCGACGAACAGGGGCCGGGGCCAACGTCCTGACTTTC. The encoded protein is CASSRRTGAGANVLTF.

The V and J genes are TRBV15 and TRBJ1-2; D is unclear. V lost 1 base and J 6 bases, leaving 6 bases between the germline ends. The CDR3 extends over 12 amino acids. CDR1 is LNHNV and CDR2 is YYDKDF in the germline V gene (reference sequence). The CDR3 sequence is CATSRGGNGYTF. In nucleotides, the CDR3 is TGTGCCACCAGCAGAGGAGGGAATGGCTACACCTTC.

This chain links TRBV11-3 with TRBJ2-1; 8 bases agree with TRBD1. The germline CDR1 and CDR2 sequences are SGHNT and YENEEA. This CDR3 is 12 amino acids long. The trim removed 5 bases at V and 7 bases at J, leaving 1 base unmatched. The CDR3 nucleotides are TGTGCCAGCAGCGACAGGGGAAATGAGCAGTTCTTC. This sequence encodes CASSDRGNEQFF.

This chain links TRBV4-3 with TRBJ1-2; D is possibly TRBD1 (6 bases). Germline V gene sequence: CDR1 LGHNA, CDR2 YSLEER. This CDR3 is built from 14 residues. V lost 2 bases, J lost 4 bases, and 11 bases lay in between. CDR3 DNA sequence: TGCGCCAGCAGCCAACAGGGGATCGGCTATGGCTACACCTTC. Its translation: CASSQQGIGYGYTF.

The chain has TRBV7-2 and TRBJ2-1, with TRBD2 matching over 8 bases. This CDR3 region has 15 residues. After removal of 2 bases from V and 8 bases from J, the junction contained 8 bases not matched to a gene. Looked up from germline, CDR1 is SGHTA and CDR2 is FQGNSA. For the CDR3, the DNA is TGTGCCAGCAGCTTAACGGGGGGGTCTGGGGATGAGCAGTTCTTC. Encoded protein: CASSLTGGSGDEQFF.